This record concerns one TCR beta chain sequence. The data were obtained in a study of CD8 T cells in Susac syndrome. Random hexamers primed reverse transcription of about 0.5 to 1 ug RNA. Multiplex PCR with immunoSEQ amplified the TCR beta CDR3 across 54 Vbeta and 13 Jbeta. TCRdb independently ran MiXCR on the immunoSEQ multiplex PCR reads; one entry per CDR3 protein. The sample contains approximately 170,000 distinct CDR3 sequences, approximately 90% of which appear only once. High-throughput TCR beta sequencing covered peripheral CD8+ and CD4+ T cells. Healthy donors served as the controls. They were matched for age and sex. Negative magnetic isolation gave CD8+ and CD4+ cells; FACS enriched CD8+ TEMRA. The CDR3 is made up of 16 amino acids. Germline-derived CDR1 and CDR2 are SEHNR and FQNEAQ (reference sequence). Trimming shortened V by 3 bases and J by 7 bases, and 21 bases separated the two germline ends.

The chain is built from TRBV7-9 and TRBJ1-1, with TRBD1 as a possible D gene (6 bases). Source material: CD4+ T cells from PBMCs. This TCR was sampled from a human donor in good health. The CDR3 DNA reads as TGTGCCAGCAGCTTGCTCCTTGACTCAGGGGCAGGTGAAGCTTTCTTT. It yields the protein CASSLLLDSGAGEAFF.